Listed below are T cell receptor beta chains from one sample, sequenced in a study of blood T cells in healthy people across ages. MiXCR, run by TCRdb on the 5' RACE reads, gives a single entry per CDR3 protein. This sample has roughly 680,000 distinct CDR3 sequences; roughly half occur once, and the top ten carry approximately 15%. The sequencing sample was made of blood. The receptors here all came from a woman of 80 years or more in good health. Both conserved end residues are part of each CDR3. Each record gives: V gene, J gene, D gene, clone size, CDR3 protein, CDR3 DNA. A D gene is named only where the DNA matches it firmly. Expanded clones get a size class; other rows say once, few or many, or leave the size out.

TRBV29-1	TRBJ2-1	.	few	CSVGALWEQFF	TGCAGCGTTGGGGCCCTTTGGGAGCAGTTCTTC
TRBV12-3/TRBV12-4	TRBJ1-1	.	few	CASSREQGSNEAFF	TGTGCCAGCAGCCGCGAACAGGGATCTAATGAAGCTTTCTTT
TRBV2	TRBJ2-3	.	.	CASRKDGTDTQYF	TGTGCCAGCAGGAAGGACGGCACAGATACGCAGTATTTT
TRBV3-1	TRBJ1-1	.	.	CASSPGRGREAFF	TGTGCCAGCAGCCCAGGACGGGGAAGAGAAGCTTTCTTT
TRBV20-1	TRBJ2-1	.	many	CSAPNSYNEQFF	TGCAGTGCTCCCAACAGTTACAATGAGCAGTTCTTC
TRBV12-3/TRBV12-4	TRBJ1-1	.	many	CASSSSVSEAFF	TGTGCCAGCAGTTCCTCGGTCTCTGAAGCTTTCTTT
TRBV12-3/TRBV12-4	TRBJ1-5	.	few	CASSLRQGFNQPQHF	TGTGCCAGCAGTTTAAGGCAGGGATTCAATCAGCCCCAGCATTTT
TRBV6-6	TRBJ1-2	.	many	CASSTVLDYGYTF	TGTGCCAGCAGTACCGTATTGGACTATGGCTACACCTTC
TRBV20-1	TRBJ2-1	TRBD2	few	CSASSRASGVGEQFF	TGCAGTGCTAGTTCAAGGGCTAGCGGGGTCGGTGAGCAGTTCTTC
TRBV20-1	TRBJ1-1	TRBD1	once	CSANFMSGQTNTEAFF	TGCAGTGCTAATTTTATGTCGGGACAGACCAACACTGAAGCTTTCTTT
TRBV4-1	TRBJ2-2	.	.	CTSSHRETIAGELFF	TGCACCAGCAGCCACAGGGAGACGATCGCTGGGGAGCTGTTTTTT
TRBV20-1	TRBJ2-3	.	.	CSARGGWTTDTQYF	TGCAGTGCTAGAGGTGGCTGGACCACAGATACGCAGTATTTT
TRBV20-1	TRBJ1-4	.	.	CSARDTGITNEKLFF	TGCAGTGCTAGAGACACAGGGATCACTAATGAAAAACTGTTTTTT
TRBV29-1	TRBJ2-3	.	many	CSVGSGRTSTDTQYF	TGCAGCGTGGGGTCGGGGCGAACTAGCACAGATACGCAGTATTTT
TRBV27	TRBJ1-5	.	.	CASSLWSAGNQPQHF	TGTGCCAGCAGTTTATGGAGTGCAGGCAATCAGCCCCAGCATTTT
TRBV6-1	TRBJ2-1	TRBD1	.	CASRVRDRGDEQFF	TGTGCCAGCAGGGTCCGGGACAGGGGTGATGAGCAGTTCTTC
TRBV7-9	TRBJ1-1	.	few	CASSRTVNTEAFF	TGTGCCAGCAGCCGGACGGTGAACACTGAAGCTTTCTTT
TRBV28	TRBJ2-5	TRBD2	.	CASSFHGTSETEQYF	TGTGCCAGCAGTTTTCATGGGACTAGCGAGACTGAGCAGTACTTC
TRBV5-1	TRBJ2-1	.	.	CASSLDPNNEQFF	TGCGCCAGCAGCTTAGACCCCAACAATGAGCAGTTCTTC
TRBV3-1	TRBJ2-4	.	many	CASSQDPTGAKVAKNIQYF	TGTGCCAGCAGCCAAGATCCGACAGGTGCCAAGGTGGCCAAAAACATTCAGTACTTC
TRBV6-1	TRBJ1-5	.	few	CASEGSRNQPQHF	TGTGCCAGCGAGGGAAGCCGAAATCAGCCCCAGCATTTT
TRBV20-1	TRBJ2-1	.	.	CSADRRTEQFF	TGCAGTGCCGATCGCAGGACAGAACAGTTCTTC
TRBV28	TRBJ1-5	TRBD1	.	CATSSSGTGNQPQHF	TGTGCCACCTCCTCCTCCGGGACAGGCAATCAGCCCCAGCATTTT
TRBV15	TRBJ1-2	.	.	CATSRVGILANYGYTF	TGTGCCACCAGCAGAGTTGGCATCCTAGCTAACTATGGCTACACCTTC